A selection of T cell receptor beta chains follows, all from one sample in a study of cytomegalovirus exposure and HLA in healthy donors. TCRdb's copy holds only in-frame clones and misses some; the assay was immunoSEQ multiplex PCR. The sample has about 190,000 clones, over 65% seen once. The sample comprised PBMCs. These TCRs come from a man aged 18 to 30 in good health and CMV-seropositive. Each CDR3 is given with its conserved first and last residue. The D gene is left open where the match is weak. Only some rows state a clone size, as once, few, many or a class for expanded clones.

d_call	clone_size	v_call	j_call	cdr3_aa	cdr3_nt
TRBD1	.	TRBV28	TRBJ1-4	CASMGQGAPGGNEKLFF	TGTGCCAGCATGGGGCAGGGGGCCCCGGGGGGTAATGAAAAACTGTTTTTT
TRBD2	.	TRBV28	TRBJ2-1	CASSSLGHSGRASNEQFF	TGTGCCAGCAGTTCCCTCGGCCATAGCGGGAGGGCCTCGAATGAGCAGTTCTTC
TRBD1	.	TRBV2	TRBJ2-5	CASSTDLLGQGSETQYF	TGTGCCAGCAGTACCGACCTACTGGGACAGGGGTCGGAGACCCAGTACTTC
.	.	TRBV25-1	TRBJ1-1	CASSIRGGDTEAFF	TGTGCCAGCAGTATTCGGGGGGGTGACACTGAAGCTTTCTTT
.	.	TRBV27	TRBJ1-2	CASSFGGNYGYTF	TGTGCCAGCAGTTTCGGGGGGAACTATGGCTACACCTTC
.	.	TRBV5-4	TRBJ2-7	CASSLPGIYEQYF	TGTGCCAGCAGCCTCCCAGGGATCTACGAGCAGTACTTC
.	.	TRBV9	TRBJ1-1	CASSPRDEAFF	TGTGCCAGCAGCCCCCGGGATGAAGCTTTCTTT
.	.	TRBV30	TRBJ1-4	CAGQKDSNEKLFF	TGTGCCGGACAGAAGGACTCGAATGAAAAACTGTTTTTT
TRBD1	.	TRBV7-2	TRBJ2-4	CASSLEGALGNIQYF	TGTGCCAGCAGCTTAGAGGGGGCGCTCGGAAACATTCAGTACTTC
.	.	TRBV15	TRBJ2-7	CATSRSGSTSYEQYF	TGTGCCACCAGCCGAAGCGGGTCCACCTCCTACGAGCAGTACTTC
.	.	TRBV9	TRBJ2-7	CASSALSGDEQYF	TGTGCCAGCAGCGCCCTCTCCGGGGACGAGCAGTACTTC
.	.	TRBV7-9	TRBJ2-3	CASSQDTQYF	TGTGCCAGCAGTCAGGATACGCAGTATTTT
TRBD1	few	TRBV15	TRBJ1-2	CATSGEGTGVGGYTF	TGTGCCACCAGCGGGGAAGGGACAGGGGTTGGTGGCTACACCTTC
TRBD1	.	TRBV28	TRBJ1-2	CASSRAGTGDYGYTF	TGTGCCAGCAGTCGGGCCGGGACAGGGGACTATGGCTACACCTTC
.	.	TRBV5-1	TRBJ2-2	CASSFAVGGTGELFF	TGCGCCAGCAGCTTCGCCGTTGGAGGAACCGGGGAGCTGTTTTTT
.	.	TRBV21-1	TRBJ2-6	CASSKRERHSGANVLTF	TGTGCCAGCAGCAAACGGGAGCGACATTCTGGGGCCAACGTCCTGACTTTC
.	.	TRBV5-1	TRBJ1-4	CASSLPDGTTNEKLFF	TGCGCCAGCAGCTTACCGGACGGGACAACTAATGAAAAACTGTTTTTT
.	few	TRBV6-1	TRBJ1-3	CASSGGQEVWNTIYF	TGTGCCAGCAGTGGTGGTCAGGAGGTATGGAACACCATATATTTT
.	.	TRBV6-1	TRBJ2-3	CASSAVYTDTQYF	TGTGCCAGCAGTGCGGTATACACAGATACGCAGTATTTT
.	few	TRBV6-5	TRBJ2-7	CASSYGPYEQYF	TGTGCCAGCAGTTACGGCCCCTACGAGCAGTACTTC
TRBD2	.	TRBV29-1	TRBJ2-1	CSVVRTSGSNEQFF	TGCAGCGTTGTGCGGACTAGCGGGAGCAATGAGCAGTTCTTC
TRBD1	.	TRBV18	TRBJ2-1	CASSPRTKTGNEQFF	TGTGCCAGCTCACCACGAACGAAGACAGGGAATGAGCAGTTCTTC
.	.	TRBV6-1	TRBJ2-2	CASSNQGPGELFF	TGTGCCAGCAGTAATCAGGGTCCCGGGGAGCTGTTTTTT
.	few	TRBV11-3	TRBJ2-3	CASSQGHATDTQYF	TGTGCCAGCAGCCAGGGACACGCCACAGATACGCAGTATTTT
.	.	TRBV18	TRBJ2-7	CASSPKGSGEQYF	TGTGCCAGCTCACCAAAGGGGTCTGGTGAGCAGTACTTC
.	.	TRBV6-6	TRBJ2-5	CASSAQGPTQETQYF	TGTGCCAGCAGTGCACAGGGTCCCACCCAAGAGACCCAGTACTTC
.	.	TRBV2	TRBJ2-7	CASSEQGPSTYEQYF	TGTGCCAGCAGTGAGCAGGGGCCGTCTACCTACGAGCAGTACTTC
.	.	TRBV2	TRBJ2-2	CASSVYRETGELFF	TGTGCCAGCAGTGTCTACAGGGAAACCGGGGAGCTGTTTTTT
TRBD1	.	TRBV5-1	TRBJ1-2	CASSSTGGNYGYTF	TGCGCCAGCAGCTCTACAGGGGGTAACTATGGCTACACCTTC
.	.	TRBV4-2	TRBJ1-2	CASSQETGSWGYTF	TGTGCCAGCAGCCAAGAAACGGGAAGTTGGGGCTACACCTTC
.	.	TRBV27	TRBJ1-1	CASSLGGFRTEAFF	TGTGCCAGCAGTTTAGGGGGGTTTCGGACTGAAGCTTTCTTT
TRBD1	.	TRBV10-3	TRBJ1-2	CAISETGQGEGINYGYTF	TGTGCCATCAGTGAGACGGGACAGGGAGAGGGGATTAACTATGGCTACACCTTC